Listed here are 26 T cell receptor beta chains from one sample, sequenced in a study of blood T cell repertoires in COVID-19. Method: immunoSEQ multiplex PCR; TCRdb's copy keeps in-frame clones and lacks some. The data hold about 190,000 clones, with approximately 84% observed a single time. Sequencing was done on a sample of PBMCs or T cells enriched from blood (not recorded which). The receptors originated from a woman aged 30 to 39 who had recovered from COVID-19.

J is TRBJ2-1 and V is TRBV18; D gene ambiguous. The CDR3 is 10 residues long. The V end lost 6 bases, the J end lost 5 bases, and 2 bases lay between the germline ends. From germline, CDR1 is KGHSH and CDR2 LQKENI. The CDR3 loop is CASSNNEQFF. The CDR3 region has the DNA TGTGCCAGCTCTAACAATGAGCAGTTCTTC.

This clone showed up just once. CDR3 nucleotides: TGTGCCAGCAGCCCTTCCAACACTGAAGCTTTCTTT. It translates to CASSPSNTEAFF. J is TRBJ1-1 and V is TRBV9; D call uncertain. V was shortened by 4 bases and J by 2 bases, with 6 bases between the two germline ends. This CDR3 has 12 amino acids. Germline CDR1 SGDLS, CDR2 YYNGEE.

V usage is TRBV6-5 and J usage is TRBJ2-3, with 9 bases identical to TRBD1. This CDR3 region has 14 residues. CDR1 and CDR2 from the germline V gene are MNHEY and SVGAGI. The junction had 2 bases not matched to a gene; V was cut back by 6 bases and J by 1 base. The CDR3 nucleotides read TGTGCCAGCAGGCGGACAGGGGGCACAGATACGCAGTATTTT. This gives the protein CASRRTGGTDTQYF.

The chain is built from TRBV7-2 and TRBJ2-5; 7 bases fit TRBD1. Losses at the gene ends were 5 bases for V and 2 bases for J; bases not matched to a gene: 8. CDR1 SGHTA and CDR2 FQGNSA come from the germline V gene. The CDR3 is 15 amino acids. The DNA of the CDR3 is TGTGCCAGCAGCCTCCCCCCGGGACAGCAAGAGACCCAGTACTTC. It specifies CASSLPPGQQETQYF.

Only a few counts were recorded for this clone. The chain combines TRBV28 with TRBJ1-1; D is perhaps TRBD1 (5 bases). The CDR3 is made up of 14 amino acids. CDR1 MDHEN and CDR2 SYDVKM come from the germline V gene. V lost 9 bases and J lost 1, with 15 bases in between. DNA of the CDR3: TGTGCCAGTAACGAGGGAGGGGCGAACACTGAAGCTTTCTTT. Its protein product is CASNEGGANTEAFF. The complete variable domain, with remaining parts taken from reference TRBV28 and TRBJ1-1, reads DVKVTQSSRYLVKRTGEKVFLECVQDMDHENMFWYRQDPGLGLRLIYFSYDVKMKEKGDIPEGYSVSREKKERFSLILESASTNQTSMYLCASNEGGANTEAFFGQGTRLTVV.

This clone appeared a few times. This sequence joins TRBV19 and TRBJ2-7; TRBD2 aligns across 15 bases. The CDR3 is made up of 15 amino acids. In germline, CDR1 is LNHDA, CDR2 SQIVND (reference sequence). J lost 3 bases, V lost 3 bases, and 0 bases had no gene match. The DNA of the CDR3 is TGTGCCAGTAGTATGGGACTAGCGGGAGGCTACGAGCAGTACTTC. Protein: CASSMGLAGGYEQYF.

The chain couples TRBV9 to TRBJ2-3; TRBD2 matches 13 bases. The CDR3 consists of 16 residues. Trimming at V came to 3 bases and at J to 1 base, leaving 2 bases not matched to a gene. CDR1 is SGDLS and CDR2 is YYNGEE in the germline V gene. CDR3 coding DNA: TGTGCCAGCAGCGGGACTAGCGGGGGCCGCACAGATACGCAGTATTTT. Its protein is CASSGTSGGRTDTQYF.

This chain links TRBV7-2 with TRBJ1-5, with 12 bases identical to TRBD1. V shed 7 bases, J shed 5 bases, and the junction held 9 bases outside the gene matches. Germline V gene sequence: CDR1 SGHTA, CDR2 FQGNSA. The CDR3 runs to 16 residues. For the CDR3, the DNA is TGTGCCAGCACCTCAGTGGGACAGGGGGCGTATCAGCCCCAGCATTTT. This sequence encodes CASTSVGQGAYQPQHF.

The chain recombines TRBV2 with TRBJ2-1; 8 positions match TRBD1. V shed 4 bases and J 6 bases; nucleotides not matched to a gene: 8. The CDR3 is 15 amino acids. Germline CDR1 SNHLY, CDR2 FYNNEI. This chain's CDR3 is CASSARQGIPNEQFF. The CDR3 coding sequence is TGTGCCAGCAGTGCACGACAGGGGATTCCCAATGAGCAGTTCTTC.

The chain uses TRBV28 and TRBJ1-1; 8 bases fit TRBD1. Trimming removed 7 bases from V and 3 bases from J; junction bases left unmatched: 4. The V gene's germline CDR1 is MDHEN and CDR2 SYDVKM. The CDR3 runs 13 residues. CDR3 coding DNA: TGTGCCAGCAACACAGGGGGGGACACTGAAGCTTTCTTT. As protein: CASNTGGDTEAFF.

This chain uses TRBV5-1 with TRBJ1-1; 10 nucleotides agree with TRBD1. The junction had 10 bases not matched to a gene; V was cut back by 3 bases and J by 5 bases. CDR1 is SGHRS, CDR2 YFSETQ, per germline. The CDR3 loop spans 16 amino acids. The CDR3 loop reads CASSYRGTGVGTEAFF. CDR3 nucleotides: TGCGCCAGCAGCTATCGGGGGACAGGGGTGGGGACTGAAGCTTTCTTT.

This chain uses TRBV6-5 with TRBJ1-5; possibly TRBD1 for D (5 bases). Germline CDR1 reads MNHEY; CDR2 reads SVGAGI. V was clipped by 2 bases and J by 7 bases, with 12 bases between them. The CDR3 length is 14 residues. Here the CDR3 DNA reads TGTGCCAGCAGTTACATGGGGCCGAGACAGCCCCAGCATTTT. Protein: CASSYMGPRQPQHF.

This clone was recorded once. The V call is TRBV13, the J call TRBJ1-1, with 12 bases aligning to TRBD1. V gave up 5 bases and J gave up 5 bases; unmatched junction bases: 24. CDR1 and CDR2 from the germline V gene are PRHDT and FYEKMQ (reference sequence). There are 21 residues in the CDR3. CDR3 in amino acids: CASSTTSTSGTGGRLGTEAFF. Here the CDR3 DNA reads TGTGCCAGCAGCACAACCTCTACGTCCGGGACAGGGGGCAGACTGGGGACTGAAGCTTTCTTT.

The rearrangement links TRBV28 to TRBJ1-2; no clear D gene. Trimming stripped 7 bases from V and 8 bases from J, with 17 bases between. There are 13 residues in the CDR3. Germline V gene sequence: CDR1 MDHEN, CDR2 SYDVKM. The CDR3 loop is CASTTALKRGYTF. The CDR3 bases are TGTGCCAGCACCACAGCCTTAAAAAGGGGCTACACCTTC.

This sequence joins TRBV11-3 and TRBJ1-2; D perhaps matches TRBD1 (6 bases). CDR3 length equals 14 residues. V dropped 3 bases and J dropped 4 bases, with 12 bases sitting between them. Germline CDR1 and CDR2: SGHNT and YENEEA. CDR3 nucleotide sequence: TGTGCCAGCAGCTTCAGGGGAGGGTTCTATGGCTACACCTTC. Translating gives CASSFRGGFYGYTF.

The chain links TRBV18 to TRBJ1-1; D is unresolved. Germline CDR1 and CDR2: KGHSH and LQKENI. V lost 6 bases, J lost 1 base, and 12 bases lay in between. This CDR3 region has 14 residues. The CDR3 loop reads CASSGGRQNTEAFF. CDR3 nucleotides: TGTGCCAGCTCCGGAGGGCGGCAGAACACTGAAGCTTTCTTT.

This clone was counted between two and nine times. This chain connects TRBV11-3 to TRBJ1-6, with D tentatively TRBD1 (6 bases). Germline CDR1 and CDR2: SGHNT and YENEEA. V was trimmed by 6 bases and J by 7 bases, leaving 13 bases between them. The CDR3 sequence is 14 residues long. Written as DNA, the CDR3 is TGTGCCAGCAGACCCGGACAGAACAATTCACCCCTCCACTTT. It specifies CASRPGQNNSPLHF.

This rearrangement joins TRBV5-1 to TRBJ1-1, with D tentatively TRBD1 (5 bases). The V and J ends lost 0 bases and 5 bases respectively, with 11 bases between them. The germline CDR1 and CDR2 sequences are SGHRS and YFSETQ. This CDR3 spans 14 amino acids. The chain's CDR3 is CASSLANGGTEAFF. In DNA, the CDR3 is TGCGCCAGCAGCTTGGCCAACGGGGGGACTGAAGCTTTCTTT. Supplemented by reference TRBV5-1 and TRBJ1-1, the full variable domain reads KAGVTQTPRYLIKTRGQQVTLSCSPISGHRSVSWYQQTPGQGLQFLFEYFSETQRNKGNFPGRFSGRQFSNSRSEMNVSTLELGDSALYLCASSLANGGTEAFFGQGTRLTVV.

This clone was detected a few times. Other DNA sequences in the sample encode the same CDR3. CDR3 protein: CASSATANTEAFF. The CDR3 bases are TGTGCCAGCAGCGCTACAGCGAACACTGAAGCTTTCTTT. The rearrangement links TRBV9 to TRBJ1-1; D unclear. CDR3 length: 13 amino acids. Germline V gene sequence: CDR1 SGDLS, CDR2 YYNGEE. V was pared by 3 bases and J by 1 base, with 7 bases between.

This rearrangement joins TRBV7-9 to TRBJ2-7; TRBD1 matches 7 bases. The CDR3 spans 14 residues. After removal of 5 bases from V and 0 bases from J, the junction contained 4 bases not matched to a gene. The germline CDR1 and CDR2 sequences are SEHNR and FQNEAQ (reference sequence). The CDR3 DNA reads TGTGCCAGCAGCGCACAGGGGACCTCCTACGAGCAGTACGTC. This sequence encodes CASSAQGTSYEQYV.

V and J are TRBV7-3 and TRBJ2-1; the match to TRBD2 covers 8 bases. Germline loops: CDR1 SGHTA, CDR2 FQGTGA. With 5 bases clipped from V and 1 base from J, the junction kept 4 bases outside the gene matches. The CDR3 loop spans 15 amino acids. The CDR3 sequence is CASSTAGVSYNEQFF. The CDR3 coding sequence is TGTGCCAGCAGCACAGCGGGAGTTTCCTACAATGAGCAGTTCTTC.

This sequence joins TRBV2 and TRBJ1-4, with 7 bases aligning to TRBD1. The CDR3 contains 14 residues. V shed 7 bases and J 4 bases; nucleotides not matched to a gene: 6. Germline V gives CDR1 SNHLY, CDR2 FYNNEI. The CDR3 region has the DNA TGTGCCAGCACTACGGACAGGTTTAATGAAAAACTGTTTTTT. Translated, it gives CASTTDRFNEKLFF.

The chain's CDR3 is CASSQVVGSTEAFF. The CDR3 nucleotides read TGTGCCAGCAGCCAAGTTGTGGGGAGCACTGAAGCTTTCTTT. The gene calls are TRBV14 and TRBJ1-1; D is undetermined. V was clipped by 1 base and J by 4 bases, with 10 bases between them. Germline CDR1 SGHDN, CDR2 FVKESK. CDR3 length equals 14 residues.

The chain employs TRBV27 and TRBJ2-7; possibly TRBD2 for D (5 bases). Trimming shortened V by 4 bases and J by 4 bases, and 17 bases separated the two germline ends. Germline V CDR1 and CDR2: MNHEY, SMNVEV (reference sequence). This CDR3 contains 15 residues. Here the CDR3 DNA reads TGTGCCAGCAGTTCAGTGCGGGCTACGATTTACGAGCAGTACTTC. This encodes CASSSVRATIYEQYF.

This clone was counted a single time. This chain links TRBV7-3 with TRBJ1-1, with 7 bases fitting TRBD1. This CDR3 contains 15 residues. Trimming cost V 2 bases and J 0 bases; bases outside gene matches: 3. The germline V gene has CDR1 SGHTA and CDR2 FQGTGA. The CDR3 here is CASSLAGQVNTEAFF. CDR3 DNA sequence: TGTGCCAGCAGCTTAGCTGGACAGGTGAACACTGAAGCTTTCTTT.

J is TRBJ2-2 and V is TRBV6-4; 7 bases match TRBD2. V lost 2 bases, J lost 6 bases, and 0 bases stayed unmatched. This CDR3 spans 13 amino acids. Germline CDR1 reads MRHNA; CDR2 reads SNTAGT. CDR3 in amino acids: CASSDGGAGELFF. CDR3 nucleotides: TGTGCCAGCAGTGACGGGGGGGCCGGGGAGCTGTTTTTT.